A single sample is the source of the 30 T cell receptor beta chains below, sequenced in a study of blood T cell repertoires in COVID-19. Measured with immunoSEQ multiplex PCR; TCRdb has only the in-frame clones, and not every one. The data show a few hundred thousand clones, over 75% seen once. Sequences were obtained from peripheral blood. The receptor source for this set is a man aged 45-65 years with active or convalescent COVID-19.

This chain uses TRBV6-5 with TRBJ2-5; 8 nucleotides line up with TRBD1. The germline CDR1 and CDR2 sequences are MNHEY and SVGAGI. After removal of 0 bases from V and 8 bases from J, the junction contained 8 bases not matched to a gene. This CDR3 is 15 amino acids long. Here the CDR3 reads CASSYSPQGVGTQYF. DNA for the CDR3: TGTGCCAGCAGTTACTCCCCACAGGGGGTCGGTACCCAGTACTTC.

The CDR3 nucleotides are TGTGCCAGCAGCACCTCAGGGGGCACTGAAGCTTTCTTT. This sequence encodes CASSTSGGTEAFF. The chain joins TRBV6-2 or TRBV6-3 to TRBJ1-1, with 7 bases that match TRBD1. The V and J ends lost 6 bases and 4 bases, in that order; junction bases with no gene match: 5. CDR3 length: 13 residues. Germline assignment: CDR1 MNHEY and CDR2 SVGEGT.

The CDR3 protein is CASSSDPGDTQYF. The CDR3 DNA follows: TGTGCCAGCAGCTCCGACCCGGGAGATACGCAGTATTTT. The chain couples TRBV5-4 to TRBJ2-3, with D unresolved. Trimming took off 3 bases at V and 5 bases at J, with 10 bases between the two ends. Germline V gene data show CDR1 as SGHNT and CDR2 as YYREEE (reference sequence). The CDR3 contains 13 residues.

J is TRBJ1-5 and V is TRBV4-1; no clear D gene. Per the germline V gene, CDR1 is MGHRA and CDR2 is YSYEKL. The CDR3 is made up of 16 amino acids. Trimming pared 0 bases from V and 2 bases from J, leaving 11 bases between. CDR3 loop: CASSQDGGLGNQPQHF. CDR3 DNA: TGCGCCAGCAGCCAAGATGGAGGGTTGGGCAATCAGCCCCAGCATTTT.

The CDR3 region has the DNA TGTGCCTGGACCCCGGGGGGGAACTATGGCTACACCTTC. This sequence encodes CAWTPGGNYGYTF. The chain recombines TRBV30 with TRBJ1-2; maybe TRBD1 (5 bases). Germline CDR1 GTSNPN, CDR2 SVGIG (reference sequence). The CDR3 extends over 13 amino acids. The V and J ends lost 4 bases and 2 bases respectively, with 11 bases between them. Together with reference TRBV30 and TRBJ1-2, the CDR3 gives the full variable domain: SQTIHQWPATLVQPVGSPLSLECTVEGTSNPNLYWYRQAAGRGLQLLFYSVGIGQISSEVPQNLSASRPQDRQFILSSKKLLLSDSGFYLCAWTPGGNYGYTFGSGTRLTVV.

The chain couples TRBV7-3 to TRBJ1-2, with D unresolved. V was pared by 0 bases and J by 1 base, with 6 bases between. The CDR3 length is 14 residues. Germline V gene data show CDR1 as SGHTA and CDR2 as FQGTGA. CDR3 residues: CASSLTSDNYGYTF. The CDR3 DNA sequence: TGTGCCAGCAGCTTAACTTCAGATAACTATGGCTACACCTTC. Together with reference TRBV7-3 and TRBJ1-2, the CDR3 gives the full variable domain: GAGVSQTPSNKVTEKGKYVELRCDPISGHTALYWYRQSLGQGPEFLIYFQGTGAADDSGLPNDRFFAVRPEGSVSTLKIQRTERGDSAVYLCASSLTSDNYGYTFGSGTRLTVV.

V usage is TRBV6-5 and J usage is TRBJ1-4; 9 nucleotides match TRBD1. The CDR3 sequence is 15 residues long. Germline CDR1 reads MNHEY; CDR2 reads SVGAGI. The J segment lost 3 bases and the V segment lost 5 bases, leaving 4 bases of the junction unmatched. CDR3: CASSRTGAANEKLFF. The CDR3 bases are TGTGCCAGCAGTCGGACAGGGGCCGCTAATGAAAAACTGTTTTTT.

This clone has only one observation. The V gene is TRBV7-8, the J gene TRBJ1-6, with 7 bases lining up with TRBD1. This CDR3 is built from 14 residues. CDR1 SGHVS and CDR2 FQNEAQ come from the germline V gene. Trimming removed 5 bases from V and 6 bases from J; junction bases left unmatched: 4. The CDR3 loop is CASSLRDSNSPLHF. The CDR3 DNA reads TGTGCCAGCAGCCTCCGGGACAGTAATTCACCCCTCCACTTT.

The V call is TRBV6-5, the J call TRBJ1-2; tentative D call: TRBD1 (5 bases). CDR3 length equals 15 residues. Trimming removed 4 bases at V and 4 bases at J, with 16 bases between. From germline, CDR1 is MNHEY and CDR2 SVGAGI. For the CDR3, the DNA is TGTGCCAGCAGTTTAGGGGCACAGCCCAGCTATGGCTACACCTTC. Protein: CASSLGAQPSYGYTF.

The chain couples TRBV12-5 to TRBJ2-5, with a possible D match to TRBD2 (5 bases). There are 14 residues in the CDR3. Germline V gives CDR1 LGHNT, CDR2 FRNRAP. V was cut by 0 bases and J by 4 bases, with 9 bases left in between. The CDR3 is CASGLVEGLETQYF. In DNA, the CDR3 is TGTGCTAGTGGTTTGGTCGAGGGTTTAGAGACCCAGTACTTC.

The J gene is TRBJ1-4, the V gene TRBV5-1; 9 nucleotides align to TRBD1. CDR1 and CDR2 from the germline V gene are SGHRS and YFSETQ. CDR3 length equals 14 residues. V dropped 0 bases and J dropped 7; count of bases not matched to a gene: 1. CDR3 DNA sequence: TGCGCCAGCAGCTTGGGACAGGGGGGTGAAAAACTGTTTTTT. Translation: CASSLGQGGEKLFF.

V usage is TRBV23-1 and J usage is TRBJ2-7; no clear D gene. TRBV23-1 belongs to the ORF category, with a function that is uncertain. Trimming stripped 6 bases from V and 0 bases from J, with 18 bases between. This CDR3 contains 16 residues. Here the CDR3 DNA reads TGCGCCAGCAGACAAGAGATAGACAACCACTCCTACGAGCAGTACTTC. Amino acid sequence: CASRQEIDNHSYEQYF.

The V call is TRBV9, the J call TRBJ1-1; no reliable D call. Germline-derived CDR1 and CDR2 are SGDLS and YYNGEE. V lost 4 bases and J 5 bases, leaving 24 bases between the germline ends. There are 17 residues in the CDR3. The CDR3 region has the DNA TGTGCCAGCAGCCACAAGGAAGGCTCTCAGTCAGCGACTGAAGCTTTCTTT. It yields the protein CASSHKEGSQSATEAFF.

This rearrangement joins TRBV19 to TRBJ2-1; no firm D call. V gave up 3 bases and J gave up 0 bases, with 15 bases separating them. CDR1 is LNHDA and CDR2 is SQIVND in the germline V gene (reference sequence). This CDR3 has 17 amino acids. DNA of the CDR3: TGTGCCAGTAGTATGTTAATGACTGCCAGCTCCTACAATGAGCAGTTCTTC. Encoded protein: CASSMLMTASSYNEQFF.

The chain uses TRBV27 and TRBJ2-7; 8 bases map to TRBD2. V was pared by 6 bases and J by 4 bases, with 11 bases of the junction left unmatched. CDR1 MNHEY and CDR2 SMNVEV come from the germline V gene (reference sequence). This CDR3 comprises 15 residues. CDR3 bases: TGTGCCAGCAGCCGATCGAGCGGGAGCGGATACGAGCAGTACTTC. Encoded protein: CASSRSSGSGYEQYF.

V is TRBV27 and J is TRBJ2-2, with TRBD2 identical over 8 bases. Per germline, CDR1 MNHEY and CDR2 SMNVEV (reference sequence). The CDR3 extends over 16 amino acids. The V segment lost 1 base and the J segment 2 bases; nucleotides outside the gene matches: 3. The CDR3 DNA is TGTGCCAGCAGTTTATTGCGGGAGGTAAACACCGGGGAGCTGTTTTTT. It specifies CASSLLREVNTGELFF.

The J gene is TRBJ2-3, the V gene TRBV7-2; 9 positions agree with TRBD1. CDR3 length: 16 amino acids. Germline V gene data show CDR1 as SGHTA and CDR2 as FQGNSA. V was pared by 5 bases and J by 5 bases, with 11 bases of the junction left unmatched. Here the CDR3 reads CASSITGTGFLDTQYF. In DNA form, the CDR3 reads TGTGCCAGCAGCATAACCGGGACAGGGTTTTTAGATACGCAGTATTTT.

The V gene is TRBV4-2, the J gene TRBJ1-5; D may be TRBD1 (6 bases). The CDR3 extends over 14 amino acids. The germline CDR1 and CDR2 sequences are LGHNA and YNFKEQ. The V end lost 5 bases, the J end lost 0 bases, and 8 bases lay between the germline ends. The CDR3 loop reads CASSRGGSNQPQHF. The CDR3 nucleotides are TGTGCCAGCAGCAGGGGGGGTAGCAATCAGCCCCAGCATTTT.

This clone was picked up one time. The CDR3 nucleotides read TGTGCCTGGAATGGGGGGACGGGATATAATTCACCCCTCCACTTT. It encodes CAWNGGTGYNSPLHF. V and J are TRBV30 and TRBJ1-6; a weak D match, TRBD1 (5 bases). Germline-derived CDR1 and CDR2 are GTSNPN and SVGIG (reference sequence). CDR3 length: 15 amino acids. V shed 4 bases and J shed 4 bases, with 14 bases lying between them.

CDR3 sequence: CASTGHGELFF. The CDR3 nucleotides are TGTGCCAGCACAGGGCACGGGGAGCTGTTTTTT. The genes are TRBV2 and TRBJ2-2; D perhaps matches TRBD1 (5 bases). This CDR3 has 11 residues. V dropped 7 bases and J dropped 7 bases, with 7 bases sitting between them. Looked up from germline, CDR1 is SNHLY and CDR2 is FYNNEI.

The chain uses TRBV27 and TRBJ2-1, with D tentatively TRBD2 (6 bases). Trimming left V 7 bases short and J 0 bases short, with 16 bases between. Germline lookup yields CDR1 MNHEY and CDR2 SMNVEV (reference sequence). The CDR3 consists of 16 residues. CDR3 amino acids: CASKVLVGGSYNEQFF. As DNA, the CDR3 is TGTGCCAGCAAGGTTTTGGTGGGGGGCTCCTACAATGAGCAGTTCTTC.

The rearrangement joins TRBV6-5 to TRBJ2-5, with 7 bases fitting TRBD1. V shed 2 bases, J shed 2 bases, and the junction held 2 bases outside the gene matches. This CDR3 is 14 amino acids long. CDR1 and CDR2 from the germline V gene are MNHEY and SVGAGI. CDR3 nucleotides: TGTGCCAGCAGTTACACCAGGGGGCAAGAGACCCAGTACTTC. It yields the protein CASSYTRGQETQYF.

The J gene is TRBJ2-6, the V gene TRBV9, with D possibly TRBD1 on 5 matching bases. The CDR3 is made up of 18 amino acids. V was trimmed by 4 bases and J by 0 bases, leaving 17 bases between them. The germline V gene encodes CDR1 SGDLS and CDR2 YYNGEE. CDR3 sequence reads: CASSKVVGANSGANVLTF. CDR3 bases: TGTGCCAGCAGCAAAGTGGTAGGGGCTAACTCTGGGGCCAACGTCCTGACTTTC.

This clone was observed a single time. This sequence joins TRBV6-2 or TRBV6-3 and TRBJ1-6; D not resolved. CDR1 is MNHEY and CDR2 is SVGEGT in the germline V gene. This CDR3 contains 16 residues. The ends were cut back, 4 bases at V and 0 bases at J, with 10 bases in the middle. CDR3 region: CASSSDKSSYNSPLHF. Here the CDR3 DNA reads TGTGCCAGCAGTTCTGACAAGAGCTCCTATAATTCACCCCTCCACTTT.

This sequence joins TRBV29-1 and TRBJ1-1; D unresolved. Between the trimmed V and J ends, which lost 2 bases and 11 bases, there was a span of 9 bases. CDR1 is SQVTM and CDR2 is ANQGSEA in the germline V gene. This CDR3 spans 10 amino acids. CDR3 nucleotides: TGCAGCGTTGAAAGCGAGGTGGCTTTCTTT. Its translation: CSVESEVAFF. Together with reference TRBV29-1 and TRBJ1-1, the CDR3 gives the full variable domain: SAVISQKPSRDICQRGTSLTIQCQVDSQVTMMFWYRQQPGQSLTLIATANQGSEATYESGFVIDKFPISRPNLTFSTLTVSNMSPEDSSIYLCSVESEVAFFGQGTRLTVV.

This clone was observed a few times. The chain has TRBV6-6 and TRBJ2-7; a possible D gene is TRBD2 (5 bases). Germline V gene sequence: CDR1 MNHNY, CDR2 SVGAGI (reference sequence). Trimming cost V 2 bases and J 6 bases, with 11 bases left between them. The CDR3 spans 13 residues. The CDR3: CASSYEGTREQYF. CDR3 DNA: TGTGCCAGCAGTTACGAGGGCACCCGCGAGCAGTACTTC.

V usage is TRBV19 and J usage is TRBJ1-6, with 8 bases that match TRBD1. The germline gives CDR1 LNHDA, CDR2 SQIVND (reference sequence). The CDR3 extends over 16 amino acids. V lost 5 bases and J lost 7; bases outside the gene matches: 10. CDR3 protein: CASSPRTGNWNSPLHF. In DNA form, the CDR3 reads TGTGCCAGTAGTCCACGGACAGGGAACTGGAATTCACCCCTCCACTTT.

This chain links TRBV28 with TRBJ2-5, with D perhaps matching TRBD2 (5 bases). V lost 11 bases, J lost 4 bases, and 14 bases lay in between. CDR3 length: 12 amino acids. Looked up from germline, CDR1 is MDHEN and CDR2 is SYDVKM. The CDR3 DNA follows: TGTGCCGCCGCGGGTCCCCGAGAGACCCAGTACTTC. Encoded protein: CAAAGPRETQYF.

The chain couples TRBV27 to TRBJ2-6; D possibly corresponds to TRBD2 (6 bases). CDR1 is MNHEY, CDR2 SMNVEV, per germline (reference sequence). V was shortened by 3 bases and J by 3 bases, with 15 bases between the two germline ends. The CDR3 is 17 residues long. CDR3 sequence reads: CASSLGLAGGGANVLTF. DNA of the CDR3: TGTGCCAGCAGTTTGGGCCTAGCCGGGGGTGGGGCCAACGTCCTGACTTTC.

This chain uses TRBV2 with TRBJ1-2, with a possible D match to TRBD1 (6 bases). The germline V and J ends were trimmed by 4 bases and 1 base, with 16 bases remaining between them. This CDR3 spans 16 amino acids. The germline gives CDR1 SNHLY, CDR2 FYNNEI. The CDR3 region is CASSVEAGAINYGYTF. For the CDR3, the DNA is TGTGCCAGCAGTGTGGAGGCGGGGGCGATTAACTATGGCTACACCTTC.